Below are 23 T cell receptor beta chains sequenced from a single sample in a study of CD8 T cells in ankylosing spondylitis. Each CDR3 protein gets one entry after TCRdb re-called the 5' RACE reads with MiXCR. This table holds 200,000 to 250,000 distinct CDR3 sequences, 7% to 8% found once. The antigens for these receptors are not known. Study findings and constraints: Blood from ankylosing spondylitis patients appeared to carry a characteristic roughly 8-variant TCR beta motif.

Sequenced material: blood, either unsorted or a sorted T cell fraction (not recorded which). These receptors all stem from a male donor with ankylosing spondylitis.

The table lists this clonotype with many counts. The chain has TRBV7-2 and TRBJ2-7, with TRBD1 matching 7 bases. The CDR3 runs 15 residues. Germline V gives CDR1 SGHTA, CDR2 FQGNSA. Germline trimming cut 5 bases from V and 3 bases from J; bases unmatched to any gene: 10. The CDR3 region is CASSTGQPPYYEQYF. Written as DNA, the CDR3 is TGTGCCAGCAGCACGGGACAGCCCCCCTACTACGAGCAGTACTTC. The full variable domain, completed using reference TRBV7-2 and TRBJ2-7, is GAGVSQSPSNKVTEKGKDVELRCDPISGHTALYWYRQSLGQGLEFLIYFQGNSAPDKSGLPSDRFSAERTGGSVSTLTIQRTQQEDSAVYLCASSTGQPPYYEQYFGPGTRLTVT.

The table lists this clonotype with many counts. The rearrangement uses TRBV11-1 and TRBJ1-1; D gene unclear. The CDR3 spans 14 residues. Between the trimmed V and J ends, which lost 4 bases and 1 base, there was a span of 10 bases. CDR1 is SGHAT and CDR2 is FQDESV in the germline V gene (reference sequence). CDR3 residues: CASSYGEGNTEAFF. CDR3 nucleotides: TGTGCCAGCAGCTATGGGGAGGGGAACACTGAAGCTTTCTTT. The full variable domain, completed using reference TRBV11-1 and TRBJ1-1, is EAEVAQSPRYKITEKSQAVAFWCDPISGHATLYWYRQILGQGPELLVQFQDESVVDDSQLPKDRFSAERLKGVDSTLKIQPAELGDSAMYLCASSYGEGNTEAFFGQGTRLTVV.

This clonotype was seen at least ten times. The rearrangement joins TRBV28 to TRBJ1-1, with D perhaps matching TRBD1 (6 bases). CDR1 and CDR2 from the germline V gene are MDHEN and SYDVKM. The CDR3 loop spans 14 amino acids. V lost 5 bases, J lost 2 bases, and 12 bases lay in between. The CDR3 is CASSLQGSNTEAFF. CDR3 coding DNA: TGTGCCAGCAGTCTACAGGGTTCTAACACTGAAGCTTTCTTT.

This clonotype was seen only a few times. The chain recombines TRBV7-9 with TRBJ1-2; TRBD1 might be the D (6 bases). CDR3 length: 14 residues. The germline V gene has CDR1 SEHNR and CDR2 FQNEAQ (reference sequence). V lost 1 base and J 6 bases, leaving 12 bases between the germline ends. The CDR3 protein is CASSLGPTGNGYTF. The DNA for the CDR3 is TGTGCCAGCAGCTTAGGCCCGACAGGAAATGGCTACACCTTC.

The table lists this clonotype with a count of one. This chain links TRBV27 with TRBJ2-7; the D gene is possibly TRBD1 (6 bases). Germline loops: CDR1 MNHEY, CDR2 SMNVEV (reference sequence). V gave up 7 bases and J gave up 3 bases, with 19 bases separating them. The CDR3 is 15 amino acids. The CDR3 spells CASTPTTGAHYEQYF. CDR3 in DNA: TGTGCCAGCACTCCAACGACAGGCGCACACTACGAGCAGTACTTC.

This clonotype has a count of ten or more. CDR3 amino acids: CASSLGQSNIYGYTF. The CDR3 DNA reads as TGTGCCAGCAGCTTAGGACAGTCTAACATCTATGGCTACACCTTC. The rearrangement uses TRBV7-9 and TRBJ1-2; TRBD1 might be the D (5 bases). Germline V gene sequence: CDR1 SEHNR, CDR2 FQNEAQ (reference sequence). This CDR3 has 15 residues. Trimming shortened V by 1 base and J by 4 bases, and 13 bases separated the two germline ends.

This clonotype was counted many times. The rearrangement uses TRBV29-1 and TRBJ2-7; the match to TRBD2 covers 11 bases. Germline V gene sequence: CDR1 SQVTM, CDR2 ANQGSEA. The CDR3 loop spans 16 amino acids. The ends lost 6 bases at V and 2 bases at J; junction bases unmatched: 12. This chain's CDR3 is CSVLGQTSGKTYEQYF. The CDR3 DNA reads TGCAGCGTCCTGGGGCAGACTAGCGGGAAGACCTACGAGCAGTACTTC.

The sample holds many counts of this clonotype. This sequence joins TRBV28 and TRBJ1-5; maybe TRBD1 (5 bases). The germline V and J ends were trimmed by 4 bases and 1 base, with 11 bases remaining between them. The germline gives CDR1 MDHEN, CDR2 SYDVKM. CDR3 size: 15 residues. CDR3 sequence reads: CASSYRGGSNQPQHF. In DNA form, the CDR3 reads TGTGCCAGCAGTTACCGTGGGGGGAGCAATCAGCCCCAGCATTTT.

This clonotype was recorded many times. V and J are TRBV27 and TRBJ1-5; D unresolved. Germline V gene data show CDR1 as MNHEY and CDR2 as SMNVEV (reference sequence). Trimming removed 2 bases at V and 4 bases at J, with 12 bases between. This CDR3 comprises 15 residues. The CDR3 region is CASSLMGRGNQPQHF. The CDR3 coding sequence is TGTGCCAGCAGTTTAATGGGCCGAGGGAATCAGCCCCAGCATTTT.

The chain employs TRBV4-2 and TRBJ2-7; tentatively, D is TRBD1 (6 bases). The germline V and J ends were trimmed by 3 bases and 2 bases, with 14 bases remaining between them. The CDR3 is made up of 15 amino acids. CDR1 is LGHNA and CDR2 is YNFKEQ in the germline V gene. The CDR3 DNA reads TGTGCCAGCAGCCAGGAACTCGGACAGACCTACGAGCAGTACTTC. It encodes CASSQELGQTYEQYF.

The chain has TRBV12-3 or TRBV12-4 and TRBJ1-6; D is unresolved. This CDR3 comprises 14 residues. Trimming took off 6 bases at V and 5 bases at J, with 11 bases between the two ends. This CDR3 reads CASSPAGHNSPLHF. The CDR3 nucleotides are TGTGCCAGCAGCCCGGCGGGCCATAATTCACCCCTCCACTTT.

This clonotype was found a few times. This chain uses TRBV4-1 with TRBJ2-6, with D unresolved. Between the trimmed V and J ends, which lost 1 base and 0 bases, there was a span of 10 bases. From germline, CDR1 is MGHRA and CDR2 YSYEKL. The CDR3 has 17 residues. DNA of the CDR3: TGCGCCAGCAGCCAAGTGGGCAGACTCTCTGGGGCCAACGTCCTGACTTTC. Its protein is CASSQVGRLSGANVLTF.

This clonotype was found many times. The J gene is TRBJ1-1, the V gene TRBV28; 8 bases line up with TRBD1. The V gene's germline CDR1 is MDHEN and CDR2 SYDVKM. Germline trimming cut 5 bases from V and 4 bases from J; bases unmatched to any gene: 9. The CDR3 contains 15 residues. CDR3 sequence: CASSPETGAATEAFF. Here the CDR3 DNA reads TGTGCCAGCAGTCCCGAGACAGGGGCTGCCACTGAAGCTTTCTTT.

This clonotype has at least ten counts. The V and J genes are TRBV4-3 and TRBJ2-1; perhaps TRBD1 as D (5 bases). The ends were cut back, 1 base at V and 9 bases at J, with 10 bases in the middle. This CDR3 has 13 amino acids. The germline gives CDR1 LGHNA, CDR2 YSLEER. Written as DNA, the CDR3 is TGCGCCAGCAGCCAAGCAGGGTCCAGTGAGCAGTTCTTC. Translation gives CASSQAGSSEQFF.

This clonotype showed up many times. The chain recombines TRBV7-9 with TRBJ2-7, with D possibly matching TRBD2 (6 bases). The germline V gene has CDR1 SEHNR and CDR2 FQNEAQ (reference sequence). The CDR3 spans 16 residues. Trimming cost V 1 base and J 2 bases, with 15 bases left between them. The CDR3 DNA sequence: TGTGCCAGCAGCTTAGGATATTCCGCGGGACCCTACGAGCAGTACTTC. Its protein is CASSLGYSAGPYEQYF.

This clonotype appeared many times. The CDR3 protein is CASYNQRSLRGEQFF. CDR3 nucleotide sequence: TGTGCCAGCTACAACCAGCGCTCCTTACGAGGTGAGCAGTTCTTC. The rearrangement uses TRBV28 and TRBJ2-1, with unresolved D. The CDR3 contains 15 residues. Germline V gene lookup returns CDR1 MDHEN and CDR2 SYDVKM. Trimming took 8 bases from V and 9 from J, leaving 23 bases between them. The full variable domain, with the rest looked up from reference TRBV28 and TRBJ2-1, is DVKVTQSSRYLVKRTGEKVFLECVQDMDHENMFWYRQDPGLGLRLIYFSYDVKMKEKGDIPEGYSVSREKKERFSLILESASTNQTSMYLCASYNQRSLRGEQFFGPGTRLTVL.

This clonotype was observed many times. The chain links TRBV3-1 to TRBJ2-2, with D possibly being TRBD2 (5 bases). The germline V gene encodes CDR1 LGHDT and CDR2 YNNKEL (reference sequence). This CDR3 has 15 amino acids. Deletions cut 5 bases from V and 6 bases from J, with 16 bases between. The CDR3 loop is CASSWSTSGAGELFF. CDR3 nucleotides: TGTGCCAGCAGCTGGAGTACTTCCGGGGCCGGGGAGCTGTTTTTT.

This chain uses TRBV2 with TRBJ2-1, with D maybe TRBD1 (5 bases). V was trimmed by 3 bases and J by 9 bases, leaving 18 bases between them. The germline CDR1 and CDR2 sequences are SNHLY and FYNNEI. CDR3 size: 15 residues. The CDR3 nucleotides read TGTGCCAGCAGTGATCAGATTGGGGCCGGATCTGAGCAGTTCTTC. It codes for CASSDQIGAGSEQFF.

CDR3 nucleotide sequence: TGCAGTGCTAGAGATTTCCGGACTAGCGGCCCTAATGAGCAGTTCTTC. Translated: CSARDFRTSGPNEQFF. This chain joins TRBV20-1 and TRBJ2-1; the match to TRBD2 covers 10 bases. J was trimmed by 7 bases and V by 0 bases; bases with no gene match: 9. The germline CDR1 and CDR2 sequences are DFQATT and SNEGSKA (reference sequence). The CDR3 consists of 16 residues.

This clonotype was detected ten times or more. The rearrangement uses TRBV10-3 and TRBJ1-2, with D maybe TRBD1 (6 bases). The V gene's germline CDR1 is ENHRY and CDR2 SYGVKD. Deletions cut 3 bases from V and 2 bases from J, with 10 bases between. This CDR3 has 14 amino acids. In DNA form, the CDR3 reads TGTGCCATCAGTGACGTGGGACAAAACTATGGCTACACCTTC. This gives the protein CAISDVGQNYGYTF.

This clonotype was recorded at least ten times. The rearrangement joins TRBV20-1 to TRBJ2-7; 7 bases map to TRBD1. CDR1 is DFQATT and CDR2 is SNEGSKA in the germline V gene (reference sequence). This CDR3 has 13 residues. The ends lost 5 bases at V and 5 bases at J; junction bases unmatched: 9. The CDR3 here is CSASGTAKDEQYF. The CDR3 DNA reads TGCAGTGCTTCCGGGACAGCTAAGGACGAGCAGTACTTC.

In this sample, this clonotype turned up many times. The chain carries TRBV20-1 and TRBJ2-1; 10 nucleotides align to TRBD2. The J segment lost 7 bases and the V segment lost 3 bases, leaving 12 bases of the junction unmatched. The germline V gene encodes CDR1 DFQATT and CDR2 SNEGSKA (reference sequence). This CDR3 is 16 amino acids long. The chain's CDR3 is CSASGFTSGARNEQFF. The CDR3 DNA sequence: TGCAGTGCTAGCGGATTTACTAGCGGGGCAAGGAATGAGCAGTTCTTC.

This clonotype was counted at least ten times. The chain joins TRBV3-1 to TRBJ2-7, with D unresolved. Between the trimmed V and J ends, which lost 2 bases and 4 bases, there was a span of 9 bases. CDR3 length equals 13 residues. Germline-derived CDR1 and CDR2 are LGHDT and YNNKEL (reference sequence). DNA of the CDR3: TGTGCCAGCAGCCAAATCGAAGGGTACGAGCAGTACTTC. Amino acids: CASSQIEGYEQYF.